These 27 T cell receptor beta chains share one sample of origin, sequenced in a study of regulatory T cells in long-lasting Graves disease. TCR beta libraries were built with iRepertoire HTBI primers and Arm-PCR of CDR3 regions. TCRdb reanalysed the multiplex PCR reads using MiXCR and keeps one entry per CDR3 protein. This table has 400,000 or so distinct CDR3 sequences, about 20% appearing once. Time point: persistent/refractory GD, antithyroid drugs over 5 years with positive TRAb. Extracted RNA from PBMCs served as the source of the TCR library. Sequencing was performed on peripheral blood mononuclear cells (PBMCs), taken when the disease was refractory, from a patient treated with antithyroid drugs. The receptor source for this set is a female donor with Graves disease.

This sequence joins TRBV28 and TRBJ2-1; the match to TRBD2 covers 14 bases. The CDR3 sequence is 17 residues long. Losses at the gene ends were 4 bases for V and 6 bases for J; bases not matched to a gene: 8. Germline values: CDR1 MDHEN, CDR2 SYDVKM. This CDR3 reads CASSSPRLAGGANEQFF. The CDR3 nucleotides read TGTGCCAGCAGTTCTCCCCGACTAGCGGGAGGGGCCAATGAGCAGTTCTTC.

Notes on this clonotype: A much larger clone is a single base away; this may be a read error. The chain recombines TRBV15 with TRBJ1-2; TRBD1 might be the D (6 bases). The CDR3 has 14 residues. V was cut by 3 bases and J by 3 bases, with 11 bases left in between. Germline V CDR1 and CDR2: LNHNV, YYDKDF (reference sequence). Here the CDR3 reads CATSSRQADYGYTF. In DNA, the CDR3 is TGTGCCACCAGCAGTCGACAGGCGGACTATGGCTACACCTTC.

The J gene is TRBJ2-5, the V gene TRBV3-1, with TRBD1 matching 8 bases. The CDR3 is made up of 15 amino acids. Germline CDR1 reads LGHDT; CDR2 reads YNNKEL (reference sequence). Trimming took 3 bases from V and 1 from J; bases not matched to a gene: 4. CDR3 DNA: TGTGCCAGCAGCCAGGTACAGGGGGGCCAAGAGACCCAGTACTTC. It yields the protein CASSQVQGGQETQYF.

This clonotype was counted at least ten times. The chain is built from TRBV7-6 and TRBJ1-6; D may be TRBD1 (5 bases). Trimming shortened V by 3 bases and J by 9 bases, and 12 bases separated the two germline ends. This CDR3 has 14 amino acids. CDR1 and CDR2 from the germline V gene are SGHVS and FNYEAQ. The CDR3 nucleotides are TGTGCCAGCAGCTTGGCAGACAGAACTTCACCCCTCCACTTT. It encodes CASSLADRTSPLHF.

CDR3 DNA: TGTGCCAGCAGCTTAAATCCCGGGACAGGAAACACCATATATTTT. Residues: CASSLNPGTGNTIYF. V usage is TRBV7-2 and J usage is TRBJ1-3; possibly TRBD1 for D (6 bases). V was cut by 2 bases and J by 4 bases, with 12 bases left in between. Germline CDR1 and CDR2: SGHTA and FQGNSA. CDR3 size: 15 residues.

The chain employs TRBV3-1 and TRBJ2-3, with a tentative D call TRBD1 (5 bases). V gave up 1 base and J gave up 7 bases, with 12 bases separating them. This CDR3 has 14 residues. Germline values: CDR1 LGHDT, CDR2 YNNKEL (reference sequence). DNA for the CDR3: TGTGCCAGCAGCCAAGGTCAGGGCAGGAATACGCAGTATTTT. Translating it yields CASSQGQGRNTQYF.

The table lists this clonotype with a count of one. The gene calls are TRBV20-1 and TRBJ1-2; 10 nucleotides line up with TRBD1. CDR1 and CDR2 (germline): DFQATT, SNEGSKA (reference sequence). The CDR3 is made up of 14 amino acids. The V gene end was trimmed by 4 bases and the J gene end by 4 bases; junction bases not matched to a gene: 6. This CDR3 is CSATIDRGLYGYTF. CDR3 bases: TGCAGTGCTACCATAGACAGGGGGCTCTATGGCTACACCTTC.

There are a few counts of this clonotype. The J gene is TRBJ2-7, the V gene TRBV2, with 7 nucleotides matching TRBD1. Germline V gene lookup returns CDR1 SNHLY and CDR2 FYNNEI. J lost 5 bases, V lost 2 bases, and 12 bases had no gene match. This CDR3 contains 16 residues. Written as DNA, the CDR3 is TGTGCCAGCAGTGAATATGTTACAGGGGCGAAGGACGAGCAGTACTTC. Its translation is CASSEYVTGAKDEQYF.

This clonotype was counted only a few times. This chain connects TRBV7-2 to TRBJ2-1; 9 bases align to TRBD1. Germline V gives CDR1 SGHTA, CDR2 FQGNSA. This CDR3 region has 16 residues. The J segment lost 5 bases and the V segment lost 2 bases, leaving 7 bases of the junction unmatched. The CDR3 coding sequence is TGTGCCAGCAGCTTAAACAGGGGGCTGGGGCACAATGAGCAGTTCTTC. The encoded protein is CASSLNRGLGHNEQFF. Variable domain in full (rest from reference TRBV7-2 and TRBJ2-1): GAGVSQSPSNKVTEKGKDVELRCDPISGHTALYWYRQSLGQGLEFLIYFQGNSAPDKSGLPSDRFSAERTGGSVSTLTIQRTQQEDSAVYLCASSLNRGLGHNEQFFGPGTRLTVL.

Ten or more counts support this clonotype. V and J are TRBV2 and TRBJ2-5; 8 bases match TRBD1. The CDR3 is 13 amino acids. CDR1 SNHLY and CDR2 FYNNEI come from the germline V gene. V trimming: 8 bases; J trimming: 5 bases; junction bases outside the gene matches: 7. The CDR3 reads CASGQGFGETQYF. The CDR3 DNA sequence: TGTGCCAGCGGACAGGGTTTCGGGGAGACCCAGTACTTC.

This clonotype was seen ten or more times. V is TRBV30 and J is TRBJ1-2; 9 bases align to TRBD1. With V trimmed by 1 base and J by 3 bases, 3 bases remained unmatched. The germline V gene has CDR1 GTSNPN and CDR2 SVGIG (reference sequence). The CDR3 is 14 amino acids. The CDR3 reads CAWSAGQGHYGYTF. The CDR3 DNA sequence: TGTGCCTGGAGTGCGGGACAGGGTCACTATGGCTACACCTTC.

The V call is TRBV7-2, the J call TRBJ2-3; 11 positions agree with TRBD2. The ends lost 8 bases at V and 2 bases at J; junction bases unmatched: 6. CDR3 length: 15 residues. Germline CDR1 SGHTA, CDR2 FQGNSA. CDR3 protein: CASATLAGDTDTQYF. In nucleotides, the CDR3 is TGTGCCAGCGCGACACTAGCGGGAGACACAGATACGCAGTATTTT.

Of note for this clonotype: At one of its ends the junction is not consistent with the germline gene, which may arise from a read error. V and J are TRBV7-9 and TRBJ2-7; tentatively, D is TRBD2 (5 bases). This CDR3 region has 11 residues. CDR1 is SEHNR and CDR2 is FQNEAQ in the germline V gene (reference sequence). CDR3 protein: CASSSDYEQHF. The CDR3 region has the DNA TGTGCCAGCAGCTCAGACTACGAGCAGCACTTC.

The chain is built from TRBV19 and TRBJ1-2; weak D call: TRBD1 (6 bases). Trimming took off 7 bases at V and 4 bases at J, with 16 bases between the two ends. Germline V CDR1 and CDR2: LNHDA, SQIVND (reference sequence). The CDR3 extends over 14 amino acids. DNA for the CDR3: TGTGCCAGTAATCAACCCGGACAGCTCTATGGCTACACCTTC. It is translated as CASNQPGQLYGYTF.

A few counts support this clonotype. The rearrangement uses TRBV6-1 and TRBJ1-1; D gene unclear. Trimming stripped 6 bases from V and 3 bases from J, with 8 bases between. CDR3 length: 12 amino acids. Per the germline V gene, CDR1 is MNHNS and CDR2 is SASEGT. Written as DNA, the CDR3 is TGTGCCAGCAGCCGAATCGACACTGAAGCTTTCTTT. It translates to CASSRIDTEAFF.

V is TRBV10-3 and J is TRBJ2-1; no definite D call. This CDR3 region has 14 residues. The V end was cut by 2 bases, the J end by 8 bases, with 13 bases between. Germline lookup yields CDR1 ENHRY and CDR2 SYGVKD. CDR3 sequence (DNA): TGTGCCATCAGTGAGCGTGGGAATACGGATGAGCAGTTCTTC. Encoded protein: CAISERGNTDEQFF.

This clonotype was counted ten times or more. The V call is TRBV28, the J call TRBJ1-2, with unresolved D. This CDR3 is built from 15 residues. Trimming removed 2 bases at V and 4 bases at J, with 14 bases between. Germline loops: CDR1 MDHEN, CDR2 SYDVKM. The CDR3 DNA reads TGTGCCAGCAGTTTAAAGGGCCTCGCCGGCTATGGCTACACCTTC. Translating it yields CASSLKGLAGYGYTF.

The chain has TRBV27 and TRBJ2-2; 7 bases map to TRBD1. CDR3 length: 14 residues. The germline V gene has CDR1 MNHEY and CDR2 SMNVEV (reference sequence). The V gene end was trimmed by 3 bases and the J gene end by 6 bases; junction bases not matched to a gene: 4. The CDR3 DNA reads TGTGCCAGCAGTTTTGACAGGGTGCCCGGGGAGCTGTTTTTT. Translating gives CASSFDRVPGELFF.

This clonotype was seen a few times. The V and J genes are TRBV29-1 and TRBJ1-5; 8 positions agree with TRBD1. This CDR3 is 17 amino acids long. The germline CDR1 and CDR2 sequences are SQVTM and ANQGSEA. J gave up 5 bases and V 7 bases, and 19 bases lay outside the gene matches. For the CDR3, the DNA is TGCAGCGGCCAAATGGCGCAGGGGGCGAATACAGATCAGCCCCAGCATTTT. Translation: CSGQMAQGANTDQPQHF.

About this clonotype itself: The junction departs from the called germline gene at one end, perhaps through a read error. The chain has TRBV2 and TRBJ2-2, with TRBD1 matching 7 bases. The length of the CDR3 is 15 residues. Looked up from germline, CDR1 is SNHLY and CDR2 is FYNNEI. The CDR3 nucleotides read TGTGCCAGCAGTCCTAGGGGGCCGGACACCGGGGAGCTGTTCTTT. This encodes CASSPRGPDTGELFF.

This clonotype came up a few times. The CDR3 is CASSSGTGSFYEQYF. In DNA form, the CDR3 reads TGTGCCAGCAGCTCCGGGACAGGGTCTTTTTACGAGCAGTACTTC. The V and J genes are TRBV13 and TRBJ2-7, with TRBD1 identical over 9 bases. Germline V gene data show CDR1 as PRHDT and CDR2 as FYEKMQ (reference sequence). The CDR3 contains 15 residues. The J segment lost 4 bases and the V segment lost 4 bases, leaving 8 bases of the junction unmatched.

The V and J genes are TRBV24-1 and TRBJ2-3, with TRBD2 matching 10 bases. Germline CDR1 reads KGHDR; CDR2 reads SFDVKD. The trim removed 3 bases at V and 2 bases at J, leaving 10 bases unmatched. The CDR3 is 18 amino acids. In DNA form, the CDR3 reads TGTGCCACCAGTGATCCTCGGACTAGCGGAACGAACACAGATACGCAGTATTTT. Encoded protein: CATSDPRTSGTNTDTQYF.

The rearrangement joins TRBV7-9 to TRBJ2-7, with 9 bases matching TRBD2. Germline CDR1 reads SEHNR; CDR2 reads FQNEAQ (reference sequence). V trimming: 2 bases; J trimming: 5 bases; junction bases outside the gene matches: 7. The CDR3 is made up of 15 amino acids. CDR3 DNA: TGTGCCAGCAGCTTACGGGTAGCGGGAGCCCACGAGCAGTACTTC. Amino acids: CASSLRVAGAHEQYF.

This clonotype was counted between two and nine times. CDR3 protein: CASSPGARGRETQYF. In DNA form, the CDR3 reads TGTGCCAGTAGCCCTGGCGCTAGAGGGAGGGAGACCCAGTACTTC. This sequence joins TRBV19 and TRBJ2-5, with a possible D match to TRBD2 (6 bases). CDR3 size: 15 residues. Germline lookup yields CDR1 LNHDA and CDR2 SQIVND (reference sequence). Trimming shortened V by 6 bases and J by 5 bases, and 19 bases separated the two germline ends.

There are a few counts of this clonotype. The chain links TRBV5-1 to TRBJ2-7; possible D gene TRBD1, 5 bases. CDR1 and CDR2 (germline): SGHRS, YFSETQ. Deletions cut 2 bases from V and 7 bases from J, with 13 bases between. This CDR3 has 13 residues. CDR3: CASSFDGQGEQYF. The CDR3 DNA follows: TGCGCCAGCAGCTTCGATGGACAAGGAGAGCAGTACTTC. Combining the CDR3 with reference TRBV5-1 and TRBJ2-7 gives the whole variable domain KAGVTQTPRYLIKTRGQQVTLSCSPISGHRSVSWYQQTPGQGLQFLFEYFSETQRNKGNFPGRFSGRQFSNSRSEMNVSTLELGDSALYLCASSFDGQGEQYFGPGTRLTVT.

Only a few counts were recorded for this clonotype. V gene TRBV7-9 combines with J gene TRBJ1-4, with TRBD1 matching over 7 bases. Germline assignment: CDR1 SEHNR and CDR2 FQNEAQ (reference sequence). This CDR3 has 14 residues. V trimming: 4 bases; J trimming: 2 bases; junction bases outside the gene matches: 1. CDR3 region: CASSSDRTNEKLFF. As DNA, the CDR3 is TGTGCCAGCAGCTCGGACAGGACTAATGAAAAACTGTTTTTT.

This clonotype was seen repeatedly, ten times or more. The chain has TRBV28 and TRBJ2-5, with D perhaps matching TRBD1 (6 bases). Germline V gives CDR1 MDHEN, CDR2 SYDVKM. The CDR3 totals 17 residues. Trimming stripped 2 bases from V and 1 base from J, with 17 bases between. The CDR3: CASSLRGRTAPQETQYF. The CDR3 region has the DNA TGTGCCAGCAGTTTAAGGGGCCGGACAGCCCCCCAAGAGACCCAGTACTTC. The variable domain in full, with the rest retrieved from reference TRBV28 and TRBJ2-5, is DVKVTQSSRYLVKRTGEKVFLECVQDMDHENMFWYRQDPGLGLRLIYFSYDVKMKEKGDIPEGYSVSREKKERFSLILESASTNQTSMYLCASSLRGRTAPQETQYFGPGTRLLVL.